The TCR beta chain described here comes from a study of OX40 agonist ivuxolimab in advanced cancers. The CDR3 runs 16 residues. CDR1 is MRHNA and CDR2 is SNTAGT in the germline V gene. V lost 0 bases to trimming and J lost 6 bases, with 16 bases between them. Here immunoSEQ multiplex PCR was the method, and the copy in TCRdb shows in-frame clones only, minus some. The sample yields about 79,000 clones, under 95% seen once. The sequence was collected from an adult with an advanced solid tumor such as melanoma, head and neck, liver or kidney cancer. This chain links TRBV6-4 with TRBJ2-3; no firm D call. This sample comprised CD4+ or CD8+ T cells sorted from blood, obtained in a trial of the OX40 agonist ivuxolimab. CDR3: CASSDSLFPFGDTQYF. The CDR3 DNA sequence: TGTGCCAGCAGTGACTCGCTATTTCCGTTTGGTGATACGCAGTATTTT.